One sample yielded the 32 T cell receptor beta chains listed below, sequenced in a study of cytomegalovirus exposure and HLA in healthy donors. This PCR relied on a set of 60 Vbeta primers and 13 Jbeta primers. Measured with immunoSEQ multiplex PCR; TCRdb has only the in-frame clones, and not every one. Reported are some 110,000 clones; the ten largest clones contain 6.8%. Sequenced: PBMCs. These receptors all stem from a middle-aged man in good health and CMV-seropositive.

J is TRBJ2-2 and V is TRBV6-5; D unclear. The CDR3 consists of 14 residues. The V end was cut by 6 bases, the J end by 5 bases, with 13 bases between. Germline CDR1 is MNHEY and CDR2 is SVGAGI. CDR3 sequence reads: CASSYHRGTGELFF. Here the CDR3 DNA reads TGTGCCAGCAGCTACCATAGAGGAACCGGGGAGCTGTTTTTT.

The V and J genes are TRBV11-3 and TRBJ2-1; TRBD2 aligns across 12 bases. In germline, CDR1 is SGHNT, CDR2 YENEEA. V gave up 5 bases and J gave up 8 bases; unmatched junction bases: 10. CDR3 length: 16 amino acids. This CDR3 reads CASSRAGTSGFDEQFF. CDR3 nucleotide sequence: TGTGCCAGCAGCCGAGCCGGGACTAGCGGGTTCGATGAGCAGTTCTTC.

The V call is TRBV6-5, the J call TRBJ1-5, with a weak D call TRBD1 (5 bases). The CDR3 runs 16 residues. Germline loops: CDR1 MNHEY, CDR2 SVGAGI. The V end was cut by 4 bases, the J end by 0 bases, with 13 bases between. Written as DNA, the CDR3 is TGTGCCAGCAGTTTAACAGGAGACCATAGCAATCAGCCCCAGCATTTT. This codes for CASSLTGDHSNQPQHF.

The chain links TRBV19 to TRBJ2-5; D unresolved. There are 16 residues in the CDR3. V dropped 3 bases and J dropped 0 bases, with 14 bases sitting between them. CDR1 and CDR2 (germline): LNHDA, SQIVND (reference sequence). The CDR3 region is CASSIKVQRNQETQYF. CDR3 bases: TGTGCCAGTAGTATTAAGGTCCAGAGGAACCAAGAGACCCAGTACTTC.

The rearrangement uses TRBV28 and TRBJ1-5, with 8 bases identical to TRBD1. The CDR3 totals 15 residues. V lost 2 bases and J lost 6; bases outside the gene matches: 6. Germline CDR1 is MDHEN and CDR2 is SYDVKM. This CDR3 reads CASSLPAGGSQPQHF. The CDR3 DNA sequence: TGTGCCAGCAGTTTACCGGCAGGGGGCAGTCAGCCCCAGCATTTT.

For this clone: Other DNA variants within this sample encode the same CDR3. The chain uses TRBV29-1 and TRBJ2-1, with 9 bases fitting TRBD2. The CDR3 spans 14 residues. With V trimmed by 3 bases and J by 5 bases, 5 bases remained unmatched. CDR1 is SQVTM, CDR2 ANQGSEA, per germline. In DNA form, the CDR3 reads TGCAGCGTTGATTTCCTAGCGGGGAACAATGAGCAGTTCTTC. This codes for CSVDFLAGNNEQFF.

The CDR3 sequence: CASSIGRQGAYEQYF. CDR3 bases: TGTGCCAGCAGTATCGGCCGCCAGGGGGCTTACGAGCAGTACTTC. The chain uses TRBV2 and TRBJ2-7; TRBD1 matches at 8 bases. This CDR3 is 15 amino acids long. Germline CDR1 reads SNHLY; CDR2 reads FYNNEI. V was pared by 5 bases and J by 4 bases, with 10 bases of the junction left unmatched.

On this clone itself: Other DNA sequences in this sample translate to the same CDR3. V and J are TRBV5-1 and TRBJ2-7; a possible D gene is TRBD1 (6 bases). This CDR3 comprises 12 residues. V lost 1 base and J 4 bases, leaving 6 bases between the germline ends. Germline assignment: CDR1 SGHRS and CDR2 YFSETQ. CDR3 nucleotides: TGCGCCAGCAGCTTGACAGGGTACGAGCAGTACTTC. It encodes CASSLTGYEQYF. Looking up the rest from reference TRBV5-1 and TRBJ2-7 gives the full variable domain: KAGVTQTPRYLIKTRGQQVTLSCSPISGHRSVSWYQQTPGQGLQFLFEYFSETQRNKGNFPGRFSGRQFSNSRSEMNVSTLELGDSALYLCASSLTGYEQYFGPGTRLTVT.

The V call is TRBV10-1, the J call TRBJ2-5; maybe TRBD1 (6 bases). The J call may not be correct, given that the DNA end is closer to TRBJ2-7. This CDR3 is 15 amino acids long. The germline CDR1 and CDR2 sequences are WNHNN and SYGVQD (reference sequence). This chain's CDR3 is CASSDRTAFSYEQYF. CDR3 nucleotides: TGCGCCAGCAGTGATAGGACAGCTTTCTCCTACGAGCAGTACTTC.

The chain is built from TRBV5-1 and TRBJ1-2; D remains ambiguous. This CDR3 is built from 13 residues. V dropped 1 base and J dropped 6 bases, with 10 bases sitting between them. Germline loops: CDR1 SGHRS, CDR2 YFSETQ. CDR3 region: CASSLSLSDGYTF. In DNA, the CDR3 is TGCGCCAGCAGCTTGTCCCTTTCCGATGGCTACACCTTC.

To note about this clone: Sequence at one end of the junction differs from germline and may be a read error. The genes are TRBV4-1 and TRBJ2-1, with a weak D call TRBD1 (6 bases). This CDR3 has 13 amino acids. CDR1 MGHRA and CDR2 YSYEKL come from the germline V gene. CDR3: CASSQDPTGERFF. The CDR3 nucleotides are TGCGCCAGCAGCCAAGACCCGACAGGAGAGCGGTTCTTC.

V gene TRBV14 combines with J gene TRBJ2-5, with D tentatively TRBD2 (5 bases). Germline V CDR1 and CDR2: SGHDN, FVKESK. Trimming stripped 0 bases from V and 5 bases from J, with 16 bases between. The CDR3 length is 16 residues. Written as DNA, the CDR3 is TGTGCCAGCAGCCAAGATCTATCGGGGTTTGGTGAGACCCAGTACTTC. It codes for CASSQDLSGFGETQYF. The variable domain in full, with the rest retrieved from reference TRBV14 and TRBJ2-5, is EAGVTQFPSHSVIEKGQTVTLRCDPISGHDNLYWYRRVMGKEIKFLLHFVKESKQDESGMPNNRFLAERTGGTYSTLKVQPAELEDSGVYFCASSQDLSGFGETQYFGPGTRLLVL.

In the case of this clone: Additional DNA sequences in this sample encode the identical CDR3. The CDR3 DNA sequence: TGCAGCGGGCGGGGGAATGAGCAGTTCTTC. It translates to CSGRGNEQFF. This chain joins TRBV29-1 and TRBJ2-1; 7 bases fit TRBD2. V shed 7 bases, J shed 7 bases, and the junction held 1 base outside the gene matches. CDR1 SQVTM and CDR2 ANQGSEA come from the germline V gene. The CDR3 totals 10 residues.

This chain uses TRBV28 with TRBJ2-3; TRBD1 is a possible D gene (6 bases). Germline V gives CDR1 MDHEN, CDR2 SYDVKM. This CDR3 has 14 residues. The V and J ends lost 4 bases and 4 bases respectively, with 12 bases between them. The CDR3 loop reads CASSSPEGADTQYF. The CDR3 DNA sequence: TGTGCCAGCAGTTCTCCTGAGGGGGCAGATACGCAGTATTTT.

V usage is TRBV5-6 and J usage is TRBJ1-1, with a weak D call TRBD1 (6 bases). The CDR3 has 15 amino acids. V was shortened by 4 bases and J by 1 base, with 14 bases between the two germline ends. Per the germline V gene, CDR1 is SGHDT and CDR2 is YYEEEE. The CDR3, as DNA: TGTGCCAGCAGCGTTGGTTACAGGGAGAACACTGAAGCTTTCTTT. It yields the protein CASSVGYRENTEAFF.

V gene TRBV7-9 combines with J gene TRBJ2-1, with 12 bases aligning to TRBD2. The V gene's germline CDR1 is SEHNR and CDR2 FQNEAQ (reference sequence). V lost 4 bases and J lost 7; bases outside the gene matches: 11. The CDR3 has 17 residues. As DNA, the CDR3 is TGTGCCAGCAGCTATCCGACTAGCGGGAGTTTGGTGAATGAGCAGTTCTTC. Translation gives CASSYPTSGSLVNEQFF.

CDR3 nucleotides: TGCGCCAGCAGCTTGGCCCTCAATGAGCAGTTCTTC. Translated: CASSLALNEQFF. The chain has TRBV5-1 and TRBJ2-1; D not resolved. V shed 0 bases and J shed 6 bases, with 4 bases lying between them. The germline V gene encodes CDR1 SGHRS and CDR2 YFSETQ. The CDR3 is 12 amino acids.

The chain carries TRBV9 and TRBJ2-7; 10 bases match TRBD1. The V gene's germline CDR1 is SGDLS and CDR2 YYNGEE. Trimming took 3 bases from V and 3 from J; bases not matched to a gene: 6. The CDR3 contains 15 residues. The CDR3: CASSAQGDRGYEQYF. The CDR3, as DNA: TGTGCCAGCAGCGCTCAGGGGGACAGGGGCTACGAGCAGTACTTC.

This chain joins TRBV5-1 and TRBJ2-7, with TRBD1 matching over 11 bases. The junction had 8 bases not matched to a gene; V was cut back by 3 bases and J by 6 bases. The CDR3 contains 15 residues. The germline CDR1 and CDR2 sequences are SGHRS and YFSETQ. The CDR3 here is CASSSSGTGGGEQYF. The CDR3 region has the DNA TGCGCCAGCAGCTCCTCCGGGACAGGGGGTGGCGAGCAGTACTTC.

The chain links TRBV5-1 to TRBJ2-1; 10 positions agree with TRBD2. CDR3 length equals 15 residues. V lost 5 bases to trimming and J lost 8 bases; unmatched junction nucleotides: 10. Germline V gives CDR1 SGHRS, CDR2 YFSETQ. DNA of the CDR3: TGCGCCAGCAGATATCAAGCGGGAGGGCCTGATGAGCAGTTCTTC. This codes for CASRYQAGGPDEQFF.

The V and J genes are TRBV5-6 and TRBJ2-2; TRBD1 is a possible D gene (5 bases). CDR1 is SGHDT, CDR2 YYEEEE, per germline. V was trimmed by 7 bases and J by 3 bases, leaving 19 bases between them. This CDR3 is 16 amino acids long. The CDR3 nucleotides are TGTGCCAGCGATGTCATACGGCAGGGTTACACCGGGGAGCTGTTTTTT. Translated, it gives CASDVIRQGYTGELFF. The full variable domain, in which reference TRBV5-6 and TRBJ2-2 provide the parts outside the CDR3, is DAGVTQSPTHLIKTRGQQVTLRCSPKSGHDTVSWYQQALGQGPQFIFQYYEEEERQRGNFPDRFSGHQFPNYSSELNVNALLLGDSALYLCASDVIRQGYTGELFFGEGSRLTVL.

The rearrangement links TRBV18 to TRBJ1-2; 7 bases fit TRBD1. The V gene end was trimmed by 9 bases and the J gene end by 2 bases; junction bases not matched to a gene: 6. There are 13 residues in the CDR3. The V gene's germline CDR1 is KGHSH and CDR2 LQKENI. CDR3 loop: CASQTGINYGYTF. The CDR3 coding sequence is TGTGCCAGTCAGACAGGGATAAACTATGGCTACACCTTC.

The chain links TRBV7-2 to TRBJ1-2; 7 bases fit TRBD1. After removal of 3 bases from V and 2 bases from J, the junction contained 6 bases not matched to a gene. Germline-derived CDR1 and CDR2 are SGHTA and FQGNSA. CDR3 size: 15 residues. The CDR3 region has the DNA TGTGCCAGCAGCTTTGGCGGCAGGGGGAACTATGGCTACACCTTC. Protein: CASSFGGRGNYGYTF.

CDR3 loop: CASRPPGLAGVTGELFF. CDR3 nucleotide sequence: TGTGCCAGCAGACCCCCGGGACTAGCGGGAGTTACCGGGGAGCTGTTTTTT. The chain recombines TRBV27 with TRBJ2-2; TRBD2 agrees at 14 bases. The V segment lost 6 bases and the J segment 5 bases; nucleotides outside the gene matches: 8. Germline-derived CDR1 and CDR2 are MNHEY and SMNVEV (reference sequence). This CDR3 comprises 17 residues.

The chain has TRBV19 and TRBJ2-1, with TRBD2 matching over 10 bases. V shed 2 bases, J shed 5 bases, and the junction held 3 bases outside the gene matches. The CDR3 is 15 residues long. CDR1 is LNHDA and CDR2 is SQIVND in the germline V gene (reference sequence). CDR3 sequence reads: CASSILLAGNNEQFF. In DNA form, the CDR3 reads TGTGCCAGTAGTATATTACTAGCGGGAAACAATGAGCAGTTCTTC.

The chain is built from TRBV11-2 and TRBJ1-2; 9 bases match TRBD1. The V gene's germline CDR1 is SGHAT and CDR2 FQNNGV. Trimming cost V 5 bases and J 6 bases; bases outside gene matches: 7. This CDR3 is built from 14 residues. The CDR3 loop is CASSPHTGGDGYTF. Here the CDR3 DNA reads TGTGCCAGCAGCCCCCACACAGGGGGCGATGGCTACACCTTC.

V usage is TRBV28 and J usage is TRBJ1-5; 7 bases line up with TRBD1. The CDR3 totals 15 residues. Germline CDR1 and CDR2: MDHEN and SYDVKM. V shed 6 bases, J shed 5 bases, and the junction held 10 bases outside the gene matches. The CDR3 loop is CASSHIARGDQPQHF. DNA for the CDR3: TGTGCCAGCAGCCACATCGCCAGGGGGGATCAGCCCCAGCATTTT.

The J gene is TRBJ2-5, the V gene TRBV7-9, with 11 nucleotides matching TRBD2. Looked up from germline, CDR1 is SEHNR and CDR2 is FQNEAQ (reference sequence). The CDR3 contains 18 residues. With V trimmed by 2 bases and J by 1 base, 9 bases remained unmatched. The CDR3 loop reads CASSLMIHTSGSQETQYF. The CDR3 coding sequence is TGTGCCAGCAGCTTAATGATCCACACTAGCGGGAGCCAAGAGACCCAGTACTTC.

For the CDR3, the DNA is TGCGCCAGCAGTGAGAGTCGGGTCATTGAAGCTTTCTTT. Protein product: CASSESRVIEAFF. V is TRBV10-2 and J is TRBJ1-1; no definite D call. Germline V gene lookup returns CDR1 WSHSY and CDR2 SAAADI. V was cut by 2 bases and J by 7 bases, with 11 bases left in between. This CDR3 contains 13 residues.

The J gene is TRBJ2-3, the V gene TRBV11-3, with D possibly being TRBD1 (6 bases). Trimming stripped 1 base from V and 0 bases from J, with 11 bases between. Germline-derived CDR1 and CDR2 are SGHNT and YENEEA. The CDR3 is made up of 16 amino acids. CDR3 residues: CASSLGQGISTDTQYF. CDR3 bases: TGTGCCAGCAGCTTAGGCCAGGGGATTAGCACAGATACGCAGTATTTT.

V and J are TRBV2 and TRBJ1-4, with TRBD1 identical over 7 bases. CDR1 and CDR2 from the germline V gene are SNHLY and FYNNEI. Trimming took 5 bases from V and 0 from J; bases not matched to a gene: 9. The CDR3 consists of 17 residues. The CDR3 reads CASSPPGQLATNEKLFF. The CDR3 DNA follows: TGTGCCAGCAGTCCCCCGGGACAGCTTGCAACTAATGAAAAACTGTTTTTT.

V gene TRBV7-3 combines with J gene TRBJ2-1; D remains ambiguous. V was pared by 1 base and J by 1 base, with 5 bases between. This CDR3 contains 14 residues. Germline V gene data show CDR1 as SGHTA and CDR2 as FQGTGA. CDR3 bases: TGTGCCAGCAGCTTAAGCGGATCCTACAATGAGCAGTTCTTC. This codes for CASSLSGSYNEQFF.